Shown below are 27 T cell receptor beta chains from a single sample sequenced in a study of beta chain features in type 1 diabetes. The study, taken as a whole, reports: Significant though moderate, a shortening of TCRB CDR3s appeared in all four CD4+ subsets of Type 1 diabetes patients.

Their specific antigens are unknown. Reverse transcription of all isolated RNA meant that expressed TCRB transcripts were sequenced. Repertoires were generated with immunoSEQ multiplex PCR, while TCRdb's copy carries only in-frame clones and drops some. The sample has 150,000 to 200,000 clones, about 8.3% seen once. Sequencing was carried out using central memory CD4+ T cells from blood. The origin of the receptors is a woman aged 18-30 years with type 1 diabetes.

In this sample, this clone turned up a few times. The genes are TRBV4-1 and TRBJ1-1; TRBD1 aligns across 8 bases. CDR1 is MGHRA and CDR2 is YSYEKL in the germline V gene. The CDR3 extends over 14 amino acids. Trimming took 4 bases from V and 3 from J; bases not matched to a gene: 4. The CDR3 bases are TGCGCCAGCAGCCGGGGGGACAGGCACACTGAAGCTTTCTTT. Residues: CASSRGDRHTEAFF.

Ten or more counts support this clone. V usage is TRBV7-3 and J usage is TRBJ2-2; 11 nucleotides line up with TRBD1. This CDR3 is 16 amino acids long. Germline assignment: CDR1 SGHTA and CDR2 FQGTGA. Losses at the gene ends were 5 bases for V and 6 bases for J; bases not matched to a gene: 8. The CDR3 DNA is TGTGCCAGCAGCCCTCGGACAGGGGGCCCCTCCGGGGAGCTGTTTTTT. Translation gives CASSPRTGGPSGELFF.

The rearrangement joins TRBV4-3 to TRBJ2-7; 10 positions match TRBD2. The CDR3 spans 14 residues. Germline-derived CDR1 and CDR2 are LGHNA and YSLEER. J lost 1 base, V lost 5 bases, and 2 bases had no gene match. CDR3 sequence: CASSLTSGSYEQYF. CDR3 bases: TGCGCCAGCAGCTTGACTAGCGGGTCCTACGAGCAGTACTTC.

This clone came up a few times. V gene TRBV6-1 combines with J gene TRBJ1-2; weak D call: TRBD1 (5 bases). The CDR3 runs to 13 residues. The V gene's germline CDR1 is MNHNS and CDR2 SASEGT. V was pared by 6 bases and J by 8 bases, with 16 bases between. The chain's CDR3 is CASSPGSRVGYTF. The CDR3 DNA is TGTGCCAGCAGCCCCGGGAGCAGGGTCGGCTACACCTTC.

The chain joins TRBV7-2 to TRBJ2-3; weak D call: TRBD2 (5 bases). V was pared by 4 bases and J by 6 bases, with 17 bases between. The CDR3 covers 15 residues. CDR1 is SGHTA and CDR2 is FQGNSA in the germline V gene. As DNA, the CDR3 is TGTGCCAGCAGCTCGACCACGGGGAAAGTGGATACGCAGTATTTT. Its protein is CASSSTTGKVDTQYF.

This clone has more than one count but fewer than ten. This chain connects TRBV23-1 to TRBJ2-7; no firm D call. Being an ORF, TRBV23-1 has a function that is uncertain. This CDR3 spans 16 amino acids. With 8 bases removed from V and 3 bases from J, the gap between germline ends came to 23 bases. CDR3 loop: CASGLRSALFIYEQYF. CDR3 nucleotide sequence: TGCGCCAGCGGGCTCCGCTCGGCCCTCTTTATCTACGAGCAGTACTTC.

CDR3: CAISGTSGGAYNEQFF. Here the CDR3 DNA reads TGTGCCATCAGTGGTACTAGCGGGGGGGCCTACAATGAGCAGTTCTTC. V gene TRBV10-3 combines with J gene TRBJ2-1; 13 nucleotides line up with TRBD2. CDR1 and CDR2 from the germline V gene are ENHRY and SYGVKD. With V trimmed by 4 bases and J by 2 bases, 2 bases remained unmatched. The CDR3 is made up of 16 amino acids.

Only a few counts were recorded for this clone. The chain has TRBV29-1 and TRBJ1-4; 9 bases are shared with TRBD1. The germline V gene encodes CDR1 SQVTM and CDR2 ANQGSEA. Trimming took 5 bases from V and 4 from J; bases not matched to a gene: 5. The CDR3 contains 14 residues. The CDR3 region is CSVKGQGNNEKLFF. The DNA for the CDR3 is TGCAGCGTTAAGGGACAGGGTAATAATGAAAAACTGTTTTTT.

This chain uses TRBV29-1 with TRBJ1-2, with D perhaps TRBD1 (5 bases). Per germline, CDR1 SQVTM and CDR2 ANQGSEA. The CDR3 length is 12 residues. V was trimmed by 0 bases and J by 5 bases, leaving 7 bases between them. The CDR3: CSVEEGRYGYTF. Written as DNA, the CDR3 is TGCAGCGTTGAAGAGGGGCGTTATGGCTACACCTTC.

This clone came up a few times. The CDR3 nucleotides are TGTGCCAGCAGCCGAATTAACTTCGCGGGGTTTAGCAATCAGCCCCAGCATTTT. This sequence encodes CASSRINFAGFSNQPQHF. The chain links TRBV9 to TRBJ1-5; D is uncertain. This CDR3 is built from 18 residues. Trimming took 4 bases from V and 0 from J, leaving 20 bases between them. Germline V CDR1 and CDR2: SGDLS, YYNGEE.

The rearrangement uses TRBV7-9 and TRBJ1-1; tentative D call: TRBD1 (5 bases). This CDR3 contains 14 residues. Trimming took 3 bases from V and 3 from J, leaving 11 bases between them. The germline gives CDR1 SEHNR, CDR2 FQNEAQ (reference sequence). CDR3 protein: CASSLGGVYTEAFF. The CDR3 DNA follows: TGTGCCAGCAGCTTGGGAGGGGTATACACTGAAGCTTTCTTT.

This clone came up a few times. The CDR3 coding sequence is TGTGCCACCAGAATGAGGGGCGGGGGTTATGAGCAGTTCTTC. Its protein is CATRMRGGGYEQFF. The chain couples TRBV6-5 to TRBJ2-1, with 7 bases lining up with TRBD2. The germline V gene has CDR1 MNHEY and CDR2 SVGAGI. This CDR3 is 14 amino acids long. V shed 10 bases and J 8 bases; nucleotides not matched to a gene: 14.

This clone showed up just a few times. The chain joins TRBV5-4 to TRBJ1-1, with 7 bases lining up with TRBD1. The length of the CDR3 is 13 residues. V gave up 3 bases and J gave up 6 bases; unmatched junction bases: 5. Germline CDR1 and CDR2: SGHNT and YYREEE (reference sequence). CDR3 nucleotide sequence: TGTGCCAGCAGCTGGGGGACAGAGCCTGAAGCTTTCTTT. Translation gives CASSWGTEPEAFF.

The chain couples TRBV5-1 to TRBJ2-3, with 9 positions matching TRBD1. Germline V gene lookup returns CDR1 SGHRS and CDR2 YFSETQ. V shed 4 bases, J shed 5 bases, and the junction held 5 bases outside the gene matches. The CDR3 length is 14 residues. The DNA of the CDR3 is TGCGCCAGCAGCGCATGGACAGGGGAAGATACGCAGTATTTT. This translates into CASSAWTGEDTQYF.

This clone was observed a few times. This chain connects TRBV5-1 to TRBJ2-6, with D hard to call. Between the trimmed V and J ends, which lost 3 bases and 0 bases, there was a span of 13 bases. Germline V lookup: CDR1 SGHRS, CDR2 YFSETQ. The CDR3 contains 17 residues. CDR3 loop: CASSSRISSSGANVLTF. The CDR3 DNA reads TGCGCCAGCAGCTCCCGAATATCCAGCTCTGGGGCCAACGTCCTGACTTTC.

This clone came up a few times. Other DNA sequences in this sample translate to the same CDR3. The genes are TRBV29-1 and TRBJ2-1; no clear D gene. Trimming cost V 3 bases and J 4 bases, with 7 bases left between them. The CDR3 contains 12 residues. Germline values: CDR1 SQVTM, CDR2 ANQGSEA. The CDR3 is CSVDRSYNEQFF. The CDR3 region has the DNA TGCAGCGTTGACCGGTCTTACAATGAGCAGTTCTTC.

This clone was seen only a few times. The chain links TRBV18 to TRBJ2-5, with TRBD1 matching over 8 bases. J lost 1 base, V lost 6 bases, and 4 bases had no gene match. CDR1 and CDR2 from the germline V gene are KGHSH and LQKENI. This CDR3 contains 14 residues. CDR3 coding DNA: TGTGCCAGCTCCCAAGGGACAGGCCAAGAGACCCAGTACTTC. This encodes CASSQGTGQETQYF.

This clone was counted only a few times. The rearrangement joins TRBV28 to TRBJ2-2; 8 bases agree with TRBD1. The germline gives CDR1 MDHEN, CDR2 SYDVKM. The J segment lost 4 bases and the V segment lost 6 bases, leaving 7 bases of the junction unmatched. The length of the CDR3 is 15 residues. DNA for the CDR3: TGTGCCAGCAGACCCCAGGGGGCCTTCACCGGGGAGCTGTTTTTT. Its translation: CASRPQGAFTGELFF.

This clone has more than one count but fewer than ten. The chain has TRBV7-2 and TRBJ2-5; 10 bases fit TRBD2. The length of the CDR3 is 15 residues. V lost 5 bases and J lost 2; bases outside the gene matches: 5. In germline, CDR1 is SGHTA, CDR2 FQGNSA. The CDR3 DNA sequence: TGTGCCAGCAGCAGCGGGGGGGGCCCTCAAGAGACCCAGTACTTC. Its translation is CASSSGGGPQETQYF.

The V call is TRBV15, the J call TRBJ2-5; TRBD2 matches 10 bases. CDR1 is LNHNV and CDR2 is YYDKDF in the germline V gene (reference sequence). The CDR3 totals 15 residues. V lost 2 bases and J lost 2; bases outside the gene matches: 2. CDR3 coding DNA: TGTGCCACCAGCAGACTAGCGGGGGAGCAAGAGACCCAGTACTTC. Amino acid sequence: CATSRLAGEQETQYF.

V and J are TRBV19 and TRBJ2-1; the match to TRBD1 covers 11 bases. The CDR3 runs to 15 residues. Looked up from germline, CDR1 is LNHDA and CDR2 is SQIVND (reference sequence). V was pared by 4 bases and J by 4 bases, with 3 bases of the junction left unmatched. This chain's CDR3 is CASSTGTGGYNEQFF. For the CDR3, the DNA is TGTGCCAGTAGTACCGGGACAGGGGGATACAATGAGCAGTTCTTC.

The chain carries TRBV4-2 and TRBJ2-5; 9 bases map to TRBD1. Germline V gives CDR1 LGHNA, CDR2 YNFKEQ. V lost 1 base and J lost 5; bases outside the gene matches: 2. CDR3 length: 14 residues. The CDR3 DNA is TGTGCCAGCAGCCAAGGACAGGGGGAGGAGACCCAGTACTTC. It is translated as CASSQGQGEETQYF.

In this sample, this clone turned up a few times. The chain combines TRBV14 with TRBJ2-7; 7 positions agree with TRBD1. Trimming cost V 4 bases and J 5 bases; bases outside gene matches: 8. CDR1 is SGHDN and CDR2 is FVKESK in the germline V gene. The CDR3 is 14 amino acids. The DNA for the CDR3 is TGTGCCAGCAGCCGTTTGACAGGGAGAAACGAGCAGTACTTC. Encoded protein: CASSRLTGRNEQYF.

This clone has just a few counts. This chain links TRBV9 with TRBJ1-2; D gene unclear. This CDR3 has 14 amino acids. V shed 0 bases and J shed 4 bases, with 10 bases lying between them. Germline lookup yields CDR1 SGDLS and CDR2 YYNGEE. DNA for the CDR3: TGTGCCAGCAGCGTAGAACAGTCCTTCTATGGCTACACCTTC. Protein: CASSVEQSFYGYTF.

In its sample, this clone was seen many times. This sequence joins TRBV11-2 and TRBJ1-2, with TRBD1 identical over 7 bases. Per the germline V gene, CDR1 is SGHAT and CDR2 is FQNNGV. CDR3 length: 15 residues. The junction had 7 bases not matched to a gene; V was cut back by 6 bases and J by 0 bases. Here the CDR3 reads CASSQQGMANYGYTF. The CDR3, as DNA: TGTGCCAGCAGTCAACAGGGGATGGCTAACTATGGCTACACCTTC.

The chain carries TRBV6-1 and TRBJ2-5; the D gene is possibly TRBD1 (5 bases). Trimming stripped 1 base from V and 1 base from J, with 10 bases between. The CDR3 is 15 amino acids. Germline V gene sequence: CDR1 MNHNS, CDR2 SASEGT. Written as DNA, the CDR3 is TGTGCCAGCAGTGAAGACCCCGACAGCCAAGAGACCCAGTACTTC. Translated: CASSEDPDSQETQYF.

The chain combines TRBV11-3 with TRBJ1-2; D not certain. Germline CDR1 SGHNT, CDR2 YENEEA. This CDR3 is 13 amino acids long. Trimming left V 1 base short and J 8 bases short, with 11 bases between. CDR3 region: CASSLGAVAGYTF. CDR3 DNA: TGTGCCAGCAGCTTAGGGGCAGTGGCCGGCTACACCTTC. The whole variable domain, filled in from reference TRBV11-3 and TRBJ1-2, reads EAGVVQSPRYKIIEKKQPVAFWCNPISGHNTLYWYLQNLGQGPELLIRYENEEAVDDSQLPKDRFSAERLKGVDSTLKIQPAELGDSAVYLCASSLGAVAGYTFGSGTRLTVV.